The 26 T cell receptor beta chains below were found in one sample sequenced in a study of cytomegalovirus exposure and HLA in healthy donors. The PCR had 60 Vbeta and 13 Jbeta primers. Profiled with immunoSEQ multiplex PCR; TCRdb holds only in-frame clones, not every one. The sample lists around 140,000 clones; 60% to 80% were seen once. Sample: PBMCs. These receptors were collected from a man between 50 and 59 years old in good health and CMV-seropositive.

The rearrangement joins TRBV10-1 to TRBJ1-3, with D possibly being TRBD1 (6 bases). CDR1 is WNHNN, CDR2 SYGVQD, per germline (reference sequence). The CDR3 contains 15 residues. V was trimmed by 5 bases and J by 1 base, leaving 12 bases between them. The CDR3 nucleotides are TGCGCCAGCAGTCAACAGGGCTCTTCTGGAAACACCATATATTTT. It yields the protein CASSQQGSSGNTIYF.

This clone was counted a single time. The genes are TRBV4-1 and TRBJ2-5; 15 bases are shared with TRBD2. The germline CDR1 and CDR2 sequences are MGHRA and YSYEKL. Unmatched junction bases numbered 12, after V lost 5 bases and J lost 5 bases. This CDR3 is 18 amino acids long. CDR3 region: CASSRGLAGGVSIETQYF. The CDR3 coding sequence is TGCGCCAGCAGCAGGGGACTAGCGGGAGGCGTTTCCATCGAGACCCAGTACTTC.

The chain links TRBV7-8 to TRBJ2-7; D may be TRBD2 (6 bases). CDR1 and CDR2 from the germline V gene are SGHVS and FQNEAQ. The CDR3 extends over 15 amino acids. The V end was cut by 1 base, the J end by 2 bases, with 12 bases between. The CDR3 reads CASSLEAEGTYEQYF. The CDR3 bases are TGTGCCAGCAGCTTAGAAGCGGAGGGGACCTACGAGCAGTACTTC.

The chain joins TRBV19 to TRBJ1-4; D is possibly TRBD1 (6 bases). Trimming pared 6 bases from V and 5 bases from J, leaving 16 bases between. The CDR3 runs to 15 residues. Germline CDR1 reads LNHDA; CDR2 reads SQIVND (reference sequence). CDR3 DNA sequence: TGTGCCAGTAGATCAGCAGGGGCGATAAATGAAAAACTGTTTTTT. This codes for CASRSAGAINEKLFF.

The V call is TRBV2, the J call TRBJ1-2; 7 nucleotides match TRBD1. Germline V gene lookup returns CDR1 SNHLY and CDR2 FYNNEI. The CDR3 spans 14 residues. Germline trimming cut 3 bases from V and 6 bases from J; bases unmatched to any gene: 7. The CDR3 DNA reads TGTGCCAGCAGTGATCCGGGACAGTCCCATGGCTACACCTTC. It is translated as CASSDPGQSHGYTF.

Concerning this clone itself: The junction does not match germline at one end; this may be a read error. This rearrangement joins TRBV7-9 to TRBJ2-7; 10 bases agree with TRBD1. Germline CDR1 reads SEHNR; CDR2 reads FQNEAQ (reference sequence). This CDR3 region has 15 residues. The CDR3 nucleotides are TGTTCCAGCAGCCCGGGGACAGGGGCGGCCTACGAGCAGTACTTC. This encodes CSSSPGTGAAYEQYF.

The chain's CDR3 is CASSEVVGAGSGPNTQYF. The CDR3 bases are TGCGCCAGCAGTGAGGTGGTAGGGGCAGGTAGCGGACCTAATACGCAGTATTTT. The J gene is TRBJ2-3, the V gene TRBV10-1, with D perhaps TRBD2 (6 bases). Trimming shortened V by 2 bases and J by 7 bases, and 25 bases separated the two germline ends. The germline gives CDR1 WNHNN, CDR2 SYGVQD (reference sequence). The CDR3 totals 18 residues.

The CDR3 is CASSYEGASLHEQYF. The CDR3 region has the DNA TGTGCCAGCAGTTACGAGGGGGCATCTTTACACGAGCAGTACTTC. The chain is built from TRBV6-6 and TRBJ2-7; TRBD1 agrees at 7 bases. Trimming at V came to 2 bases and at J to 5 bases, leaving 9 bases not matched to a gene. The CDR3 loop spans 15 amino acids. In germline, CDR1 is MNHNY, CDR2 SVGAGI (reference sequence).

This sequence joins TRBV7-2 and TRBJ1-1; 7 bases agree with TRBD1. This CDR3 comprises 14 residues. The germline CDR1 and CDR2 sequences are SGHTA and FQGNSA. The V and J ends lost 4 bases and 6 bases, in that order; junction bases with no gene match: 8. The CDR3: CASSSRTGGPEAFF. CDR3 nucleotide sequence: TGTGCCAGCAGCTCCCGGACAGGAGGACCTGAAGCTTTCTTT.

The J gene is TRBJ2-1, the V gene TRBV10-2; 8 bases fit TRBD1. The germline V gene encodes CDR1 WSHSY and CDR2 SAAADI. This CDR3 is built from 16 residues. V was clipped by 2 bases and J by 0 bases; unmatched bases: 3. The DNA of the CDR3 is TGCGCCAGCAGTGAGGGGACAGGAAGCTCCTACAATGAGCAGTTCTTC. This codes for CASSEGTGSSYNEQFF.

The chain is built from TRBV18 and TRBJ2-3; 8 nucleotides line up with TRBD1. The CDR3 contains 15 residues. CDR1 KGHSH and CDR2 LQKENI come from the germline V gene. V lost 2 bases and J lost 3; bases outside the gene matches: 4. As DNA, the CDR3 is TGTGCCAGCTCACCAATTGGACAGGGAACAGATACGCAGTATTTT. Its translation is CASSPIGQGTDTQYF.

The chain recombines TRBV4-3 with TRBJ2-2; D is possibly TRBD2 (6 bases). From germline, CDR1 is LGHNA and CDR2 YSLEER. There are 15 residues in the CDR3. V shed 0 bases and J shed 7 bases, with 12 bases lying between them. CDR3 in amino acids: CASSQELAIHGELFF. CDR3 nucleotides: TGCGCCAGCAGCCAAGAGCTAGCGATTCACGGGGAGCTGTTTTTT.

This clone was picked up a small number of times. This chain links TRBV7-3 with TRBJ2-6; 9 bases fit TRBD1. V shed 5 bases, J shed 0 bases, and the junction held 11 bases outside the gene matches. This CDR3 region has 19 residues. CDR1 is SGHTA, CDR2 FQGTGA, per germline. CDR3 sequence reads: CASSPEGDRVFSGANVLTF. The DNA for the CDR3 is TGTGCCAGCAGCCCGGAGGGGGACAGGGTTTTCTCTGGGGCCAACGTCCTGACTTTC.

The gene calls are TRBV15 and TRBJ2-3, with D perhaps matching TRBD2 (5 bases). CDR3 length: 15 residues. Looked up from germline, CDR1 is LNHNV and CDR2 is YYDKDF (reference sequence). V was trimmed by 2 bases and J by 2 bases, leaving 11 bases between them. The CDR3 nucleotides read TGTGCCACCAGCAGACTAAGCGGCTACACAGATACGCAGTATTTT. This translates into CATSRLSGYTDTQYF. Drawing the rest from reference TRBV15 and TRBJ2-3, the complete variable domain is DAMVIQNPRYQVTQFGKPVTLSCSQTLNHNVMYWYQQKSSQAPKLLFHYYDKDFNNEADTPDNFQSRRPNTSFCFLDIRSPGLGDTAMYLCATSRLSGYTDTQYFGPGTRLTVL.

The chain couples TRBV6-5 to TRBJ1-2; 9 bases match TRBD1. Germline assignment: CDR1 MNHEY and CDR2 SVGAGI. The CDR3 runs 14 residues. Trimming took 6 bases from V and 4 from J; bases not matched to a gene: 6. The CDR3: CASRPGQGTYGYTF. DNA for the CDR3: TGTGCCAGCAGACCCGGACAGGGGACCTATGGCTACACCTTC.

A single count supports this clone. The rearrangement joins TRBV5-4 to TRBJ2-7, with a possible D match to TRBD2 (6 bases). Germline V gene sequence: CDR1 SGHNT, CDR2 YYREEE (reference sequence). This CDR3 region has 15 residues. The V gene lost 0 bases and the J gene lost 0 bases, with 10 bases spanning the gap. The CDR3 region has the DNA TGTGCCAGCAGCTTGGCCGGAGGGTTCTCCTACGAGCAGTACTTC. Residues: CASSLAGGFSYEQYF.

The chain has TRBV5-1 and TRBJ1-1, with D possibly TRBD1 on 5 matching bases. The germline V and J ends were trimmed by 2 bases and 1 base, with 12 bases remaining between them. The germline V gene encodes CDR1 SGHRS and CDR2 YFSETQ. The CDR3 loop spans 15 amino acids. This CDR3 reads CASSFYFQGNTEAFF. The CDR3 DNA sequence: TGCGCCAGCAGCTTCTATTTCCAGGGGAACACTGAAGCTTTCTTT.

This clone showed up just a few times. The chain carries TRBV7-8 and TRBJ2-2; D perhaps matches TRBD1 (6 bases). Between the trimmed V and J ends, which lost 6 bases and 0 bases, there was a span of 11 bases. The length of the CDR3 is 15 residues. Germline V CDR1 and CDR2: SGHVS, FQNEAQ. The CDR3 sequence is CASSPGQTNTGELFF. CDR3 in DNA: TGTGCCAGCAGTCCGGGACAAACGAACACCGGGGAGCTGTTTTTT.

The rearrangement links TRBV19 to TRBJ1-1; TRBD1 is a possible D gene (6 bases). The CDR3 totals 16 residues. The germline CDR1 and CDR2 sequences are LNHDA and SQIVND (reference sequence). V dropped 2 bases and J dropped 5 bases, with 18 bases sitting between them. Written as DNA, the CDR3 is TGTGCCAGTAGTATATTGACCGGGGGGCGGCGGACTGAAGCTTTCTTT. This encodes CASSILTGGRRTEAFF.

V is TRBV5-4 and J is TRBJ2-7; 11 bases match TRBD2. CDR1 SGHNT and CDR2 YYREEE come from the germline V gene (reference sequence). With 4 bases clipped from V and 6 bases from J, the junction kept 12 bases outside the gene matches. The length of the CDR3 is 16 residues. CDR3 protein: CASSPISGGAAGEQYF. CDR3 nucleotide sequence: TGTGCCAGCAGCCCCATTAGCGGGGGGGCGGCGGGCGAGCAGTACTTC. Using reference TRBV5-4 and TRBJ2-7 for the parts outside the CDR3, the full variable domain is ETGVTQSPTHLIKTRGQQVTLRCSSQSGHNTVSWYQQALGQGPQFIFQYYREEENGRGNFPPRFSGLQFPNYSSELNVNALELDDSALYLCASSPISGGAAGEQYFGPGTRLTVT.

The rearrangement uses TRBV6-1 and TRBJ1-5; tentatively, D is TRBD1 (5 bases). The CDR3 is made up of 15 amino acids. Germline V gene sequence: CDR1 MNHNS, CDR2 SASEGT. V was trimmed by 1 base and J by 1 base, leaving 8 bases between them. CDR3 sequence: CASSEVDTSNQPQHF. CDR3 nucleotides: TGTGCCAGCAGTGAAGTGGACACAAGCAATCAGCCCCAGCATTTT.

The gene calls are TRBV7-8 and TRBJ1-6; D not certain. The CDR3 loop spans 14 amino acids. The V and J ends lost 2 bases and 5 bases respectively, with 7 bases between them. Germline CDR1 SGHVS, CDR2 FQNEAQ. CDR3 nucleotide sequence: TGTGCCAGCAGCTTAAACTCTGATAATTCACCCCTCCACTTT. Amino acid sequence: CASSLNSDNSPLHF.

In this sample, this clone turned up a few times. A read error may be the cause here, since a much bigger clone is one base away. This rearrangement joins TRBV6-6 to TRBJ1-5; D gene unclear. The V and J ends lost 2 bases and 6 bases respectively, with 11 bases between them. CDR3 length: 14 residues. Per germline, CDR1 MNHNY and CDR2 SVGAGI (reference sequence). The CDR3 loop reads CASSYGSNTQPQHF. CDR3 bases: TGTGCCAGCAGTTACGGCAGTAACACTCAGCCCCAGCATTTT.

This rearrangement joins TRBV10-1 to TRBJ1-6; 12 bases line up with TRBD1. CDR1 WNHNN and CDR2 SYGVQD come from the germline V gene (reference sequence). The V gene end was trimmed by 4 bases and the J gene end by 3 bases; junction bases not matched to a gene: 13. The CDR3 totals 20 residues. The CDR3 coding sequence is TGCGCCAGCAGTGGGGGCCGGGACAGGGGGCGCGTGATCTATAATTCACCCCTCCACTTT. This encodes CASSGGRDRGRVIYNSPLHF.

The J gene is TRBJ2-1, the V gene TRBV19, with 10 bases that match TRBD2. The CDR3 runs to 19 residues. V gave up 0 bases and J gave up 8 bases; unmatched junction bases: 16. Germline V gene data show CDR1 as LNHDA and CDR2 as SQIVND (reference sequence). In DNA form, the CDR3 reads TGTGCCAGTAGTATAGAGAGGCTTGGGCTAGCGGGAGAGAGGGATGAGCAGTTCTTC. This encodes CASSIERLGLAGERDEQFF.

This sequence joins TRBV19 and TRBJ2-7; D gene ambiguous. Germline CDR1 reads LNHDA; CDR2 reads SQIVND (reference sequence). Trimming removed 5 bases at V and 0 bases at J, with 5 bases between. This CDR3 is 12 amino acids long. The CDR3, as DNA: TGTGCCAGTAGTGCCAGCTCCTACGAGCAGTACTTC. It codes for CASSASSYEQYF.